This TCR beta chain is drawn from a study of T cell responses to AZD1222 COVID-19 vaccine. Remarks on this clone: Its specificity is not known.

Sequenced by immunoSEQ multiplex PCR; TCRdb stores in-frame clones only, minus some. Of 100,000 to 150,000 clones in the sample, less than 95% were seen once. The V and J ends lost 1 base and 3 bases respectively, with 4 bases between them. Germline V lookup: CDR1 LGHDT, CDR2 YNNKEL (reference sequence). The CDR3 contains 13 residues. General study results and limits: The sample set comprised mostly white British donors with more females, and clonal diversity was possibly underestimated.

The chain carries TRBV3-1 (or the pseudogene TRBV3-2) and TRBJ1-5; D is unclear. The TCR was taken from an adult in good health. Material: peripheral blood, obtained on day 0 of MenACWY control vaccination. CDR3 DNA: TGTGCCAGCAGCCAAGGACACAATCAGCCCCAGCATTTT. Its protein product is CASSQGHNQPQHF.